The 23 T cell receptor beta chains given below trace back to one sample, sequenced in a study of blood T cell repertoires in COVID-19. Clones were read by immunoSEQ multiplex PCR, and TCRdb kept only the in-frame ones, dropping some. The sample yields over 200,000 clones, under 85% seen once. Sequencing was done on a sample of PBMCs or T cells enriched from blood (not recorded which). Receptors were obtained from a man between 60 and 70 years old who had recovered from COVID-19.

The V call is TRBV2, the J call TRBJ1-4, with D perhaps matching TRBD1 (6 bases). Germline V gives CDR1 SNHLY, CDR2 FYNNEI. The length of the CDR3 is 16 residues. Between the trimmed V and J ends, which lost 8 bases and 6 bases, there was a span of 22 bases. The CDR3 bases are TGTGCCAGCTTTTCGGGGGGCCCGGTCGGGGATGAAAAACTGTTTTTT. This codes for CASFSGGPVGDEKLFF.

The V gene is TRBV7-2, the J gene TRBJ2-7; TRBD1 matches 9 bases. V lost 6 bases and J lost 7; bases outside the gene matches: 7. Germline values: CDR1 SGHTA, CDR2 FQGNSA. CDR3 length: 13 residues. The CDR3 region has the DNA TGTGCCAGCAGTTGGACAGGGGTAGGGGAGCAGTACTTC. This translates into CASSWTGVGEQYF. Full variable domain (outside the CDR3, taken from reference TRBV7-2 and TRBJ2-7): GAGVSQSPSNKVTEKGKDVELRCDPISGHTALYWYRQSLGQGLEFLIYFQGNSAPDKSGLPSDRFSAERTGGSVSTLTIQRTQQEDSAVYLCASSWTGVGEQYFGPGTRLTVT.

This chain uses TRBV19 with TRBJ2-2; D not certain. V gave up 7 bases and J gave up 5 bases, with 17 bases separating them. CDR3 length equals 15 residues. Germline values: CDR1 LNHDA, CDR2 SQIVND (reference sequence). CDR3 in amino acids: CASTQQNSVTGELFF. CDR3 nucleotides: TGTGCCAGTACGCAACAGAACTCGGTAACCGGGGAGCTGTTTTTT.

The chain uses TRBV1 and TRBJ1-3; TRBD1 reflects the table's D call only, with no check against the DNA. TRBV1 corresponds to a pseudogene. The CDR3 is made up of 15 amino acids. The CDR3 spells CTSRTGGADGNTIYF. In nucleotides, the CDR3 is TGCACCAGCCGGACAGGGGGCGCTGATGGAAACACCATATATTTT.

V is TRBV19 and J is TRBJ1-1; D possibly corresponds to TRBD1 (6 bases). This CDR3 comprises 12 residues. CDR1 is LNHDA and CDR2 is SQIVND in the germline V gene (reference sequence). Trimming took 6 bases from V and 7 from J, leaving 12 bases between them. The CDR3 protein is CASSPQGGEAFF. Written as DNA, the CDR3 is TGTGCCAGTAGCCCACAGGGTGGTGAAGCTTTCTTT.

A remark on this clone: A junction end diverges from the germline sequence, so it may reflect a read error. This chain connects TRBV2 to TRBJ2-7; 10 positions match TRBD2. Germline V CDR1 and CDR2: SNHLY, FYNNEI. The CDR3 has 12 residues. The CDR3 loop reads CASSGLAGAQDF. In DNA, the CDR3 is TGTGCCAGCAGTGGGCTAGCGGGGGCCCAGGACTTC.

The V and J genes are TRBV5-1 and TRBJ2-3; D not resolved. The CDR3 is made up of 14 amino acids. V dropped 2 bases and J dropped 0 bases, with 7 bases sitting between them. The germline gives CDR1 SGHRS, CDR2 YFSETQ. CDR3 nucleotide sequence: TGCGCCAGCAGCTTCCTAGATAGCACAGATACGCAGTATTTT. It specifies CASSFLDSTDTQYF.

The rearrangement uses TRBV11-2 and TRBJ2-5; TRBD1 matches 8 bases. The length of the CDR3 is 16 residues. J lost 5 bases, V lost 1 base, and 9 bases had no gene match. Germline loops: CDR1 SGHAT, CDR2 FQNNGV. CDR3 DNA: TGTGCCAGCAGCTTAGGTGACAGGGGCCGAGGGGAGACCCAGTACTTC. This sequence encodes CASSLGDRGRGETQYF. The variable domain in full, with the rest retrieved from reference TRBV11-2 and TRBJ2-5, is EAGVAQSPRYKIIEKRQSVAFWCNPISGHATLYWYQQILGQGPKLLIQFQNNGVVDDSQLPKDRFSAERLKGVDSTLKIQPAKLEDSAVYLCASSLGDRGRGETQYFGPGTRLLVL.

J is TRBJ2-2 and V is TRBV29-1, with D possibly being TRBD1 (8 bases). Germline V lookup: CDR1 SQVTM, CDR2 ANQGSEA. The germline V and J ends were trimmed by 0 bases and 3 bases, with 17 bases remaining between them. The CDR3 covers 17 residues. The CDR3 spells CSVEDHRGGLDTGELFF. The CDR3 DNA is TGCAGCGTTGAAGACCACAGGGGGGGATTGGACACCGGGGAGCTGTTTTTT.

V usage is TRBV6-5 and J usage is TRBJ1-1; D perhaps matches TRBD1 (6 bases). Trimming removed 6 bases at V and 1 base at J, with 12 bases between. The CDR3 loop spans 14 amino acids. Germline V lookup: CDR1 MNHEY, CDR2 SVGAGI. The CDR3 DNA is TGTGCCAGCAGCCCAGGGGTGCGGAACACTGAAGCTTTCTTT. Translating it yields CASSPGVRNTEAFF.

This clone was recorded only once. This rearrangement joins TRBV3-1 (or the pseudogene TRBV3-2) to TRBJ1-2; TRBD1 is a possible D gene (6 bases). Trimming shortened V by 2 bases and J by 2 bases, and 12 bases separated the two germline ends. Germline V CDR1 and CDR2: LGHDT, YNNKEL (reference sequence). The length of the CDR3 is 15 residues. The CDR3 loop is CASSQQGQFNYGYTF. The CDR3, as DNA: TGTGCCAGCAGCCAACAGGGGCAGTTCAACTATGGCTACACCTTC.

This rearrangement joins TRBV18 to TRBJ1-3, with a weak D call TRBD1 (5 bases). The ends were cut back, 3 bases at V and 2 bases at J, with 17 bases in the middle. Germline V gene lookup returns CDR1 KGHSH and CDR2 LQKENI. The CDR3 covers 17 residues. This CDR3 reads CASSPRARGEPGNTIYF. DNA of the CDR3: TGTGCCAGCTCACCCAGGGCCCGGGGGGAACCTGGAAACACCATATATTTT.

This chain connects TRBV6-5 to TRBJ1-6, with TRBD1 matching over 7 bases. The CDR3 totals 13 residues. Unmatched junction bases numbered 7, after V lost 8 bases and J lost 9 bases. Per the germline V gene, CDR1 is MNHEY and CDR2 is SVGAGI. CDR3 sequence: CASVRGLGSPLHF. The DNA for the CDR3 is TGTGCCAGCGTGAGGGGGCTTGGTTCACCCCTCCACTTT.

The chain employs TRBV12-5 and TRBJ1-5; 7 nucleotides line up with TRBD1. The CDR3 runs to 16 residues. Trimming removed 1 base from V and 3 bases from J; junction bases left unmatched: 6. Per germline, CDR1 LGHNT and CDR2 FRNRAP. The CDR3 sequence is CASGLDGDSFNQPQHF. CDR3 in DNA: TGTGCTAGTGGTTTGGATGGGGACAGCTTCAATCAGCCCCAGCATTTT.

The chain employs TRBV10-2 and TRBJ2-3; 7 bases agree with TRBD1. Germline-derived CDR1 and CDR2 are WSHSY and SAAADI. The CDR3 length is 16 residues. V lost 6 bases, J lost 0 bases, and 9 bases stayed unmatched. CDR3 coding DNA: TGCGCCAGCAGCATCGTGACAGGGAAAAGCACAGATACGCAGTATTTT. This codes for CASSIVTGKSTDTQYF.

This clone is a singleton in its sample. The CDR3 reads CASSYGGADEKLFF. DNA of the CDR3: TGTGCCAGCAGCTATGGTGGAGCGGATGAAAAACTGTTTTTT. The J gene is TRBJ1-4, the V gene TRBV7-9; D is uncertain. CDR3 length: 14 residues. With 4 bases removed from V and 6 bases from J, the gap between germline ends came to 12 bases. Germline V gene sequence: CDR1 SEHNR, CDR2 FQNEAQ (reference sequence).

V usage is TRBV11-2 and J usage is TRBJ1-1; D is ambiguous. Per germline, CDR1 SGHAT and CDR2 FQNNGV. The V end was cut by 4 bases, the J end by 0 bases, with 12 bases between. This CDR3 is built from 15 residues. In nucleotides, the CDR3 is TGTGCCAGCAGCTCCCAGGTTTTTGTGAACACTGAAGCTTTCTTT. Translation gives CASSSQVFVNTEAFF.

V gene TRBV6-1 combines with J gene TRBJ2-7; D ambiguous. This CDR3 contains 15 residues. Germline CDR1 reads MNHNS; CDR2 reads SASEGT. V lost 2 bases to trimming and J lost 3 bases, with 14 bases between them. CDR3 in amino acids: CASSESVYRFYEQYF. The CDR3, as DNA: TGTGCCAGCAGTGAAAGTGTGTACAGATTCTACGAGCAGTACTTC.

The J gene is TRBJ2-2, the V gene TRBV4-2; D is ambiguous. The CDR3 consists of 13 residues. Germline V CDR1 and CDR2: LGHNA, YNFKEQ. Trimming left V 2 bases short and J 7 bases short, with 8 bases between. CDR3 sequence reads: CASSQIRHGELFF. The DNA for the CDR3 is TGTGCCAGCAGCCAAATCAGGCACGGGGAGCTGTTTTTT.

The sample holds one count of this clone. This chain links TRBV5-5 with TRBJ2-6; D not resolved. The CDR3 contains 15 residues. V lost 0 bases, J lost 3 bases, and 7 bases lay in between. The germline V gene encodes CDR1 SGHKS and CDR2 YYEKEE (reference sequence). The CDR3 DNA is TGTGCCAGCAGCTTGGGAACACATGGGGCCAACGTCCTGACTTTC. It specifies CASSLGTHGANVLTF.

The chain is built from TRBV2 and TRBJ2-7; possibly TRBD1 for D (5 bases). V was pared by 8 bases and J by 2 bases, with 10 bases between. Germline-derived CDR1 and CDR2 are SNHLY and FYNNEI. The CDR3 is made up of 12 amino acids. The CDR3 DNA reads TGTGCCAGCGGGGCCCAACCCTACGAGCAGTACTTC. Encoded protein: CASGAQPYEQYF. The full variable domain, with the rest looked up from reference TRBV2 and TRBJ2-7, is EPEVTQTPSHQVTQMGQEVILRCVPISNHLYFYWYRQILGQKVEFLVSFYNNEISEKSEIFDDQFSVERPDGSNFTLKIRSTKLEDSAMYFCASGAQPYEQYFGPGTRLTVT.

The V call is TRBV18, the J call TRBJ1-4, with D perhaps TRBD1 (5 bases). V was cut by 3 bases and J by 4 bases, with 18 bases left in between. Germline CDR1 and CDR2: KGHSH and LQKENI. This CDR3 contains 17 residues. CDR3 coding DNA: TGTGCCAGCTCACCGCTTCTCCGGGTAGACAGTAATGAAAAACTGTTTTTT. Its translation: CASSPLLRVDSNEKLFF.

This chain connects TRBV30 to TRBJ2-4, with a possible D match to TRBD1 (5 bases). The germline CDR1 and CDR2 sequences are GTSNPN and SVGIG (reference sequence). The CDR3 has 14 amino acids. With 3 bases removed from V and 3 bases from J, the gap between germline ends came to 12 bases. The CDR3 DNA is TGTGCCTGGAGATGGGGAAGGGGCAAAAACATTCAGTACTTC. It encodes CAWRWGRGKNIQYF.